This TCR beta chain was captured in a study of blood T cell repertoires in COVID-19. Profiled with immunoSEQ multiplex PCR; TCRdb holds only in-frame clones, not every one. This repertoire shows over 250,000 clones, 70% to 90% found once; its top ten account for 1%. This clone was counted a few times. Deletions cut 5 bases from V and 0 bases from J, with 13 bases between. The CDR3 sequence is 15 residues long. Germline V gene lookup returns CDR1 SEHNR and CDR2 FQNEAQ (reference sequence). The chain carries TRBV7-9 and TRBJ1-2; D is unclear. The sequencing sample was made of PBMCs or T cells enriched from blood (not recorded which). The sequence was obtained from a woman aged 25-40 years who had recovered from COVID-19. The CDR3 DNA sequence: TGTGCCAGCAGCATAGGACGGGGAGCTAACTATGGCTACACCTTC. Its protein product is CASSIGRGANYGYTF.